The clone carrying this T cell receptor (beta chain) was seen more than once but under ten times. The antigen is undetermined. V gave up 5 bases and J gave up 0 bases; unmatched junction bases: 4. This CDR3 contains 15 residues. CDR1 is MNHEY, CDR2 SMNVEV, per germline (reference sequence). These data are taken from a study of early T cells in non-severe SARS-CoV-2 infection. Study details: Chains were unpaired, as sequencing was done on bulk RNA from unsorted whole blood.

Whole-study results and caveats: In VDJdb matching, anti-spike CD8 responses were favored while private and CD4 specificities went missing.

Unique molecular identifiers were affixed to single, distinct cDNA molecules. Via MiXCR, TCRdb re-called the 5' RACE reads, giving one row per CDR3 protein. This sample carries around 67,000 distinct CDR3 sequences, 12% of them seen once, and the ten largest clones take around 6.7%. The receptor's source is an adult who was a healthcare worker with PCR-confirmed SARS-CoV-2 infection or an uninfected control (not recorded which). V is TRBV27 and J is TRBJ1-1; 9 positions agree with TRBD1. The specimen was whole blood. The CDR3 is CASSPWDRVNTEAFF. The CDR3 DNA follows: TGTGCCAGCAGTCCCTGGGACAGGGTGAACACTGAAGCTTTCTTT.